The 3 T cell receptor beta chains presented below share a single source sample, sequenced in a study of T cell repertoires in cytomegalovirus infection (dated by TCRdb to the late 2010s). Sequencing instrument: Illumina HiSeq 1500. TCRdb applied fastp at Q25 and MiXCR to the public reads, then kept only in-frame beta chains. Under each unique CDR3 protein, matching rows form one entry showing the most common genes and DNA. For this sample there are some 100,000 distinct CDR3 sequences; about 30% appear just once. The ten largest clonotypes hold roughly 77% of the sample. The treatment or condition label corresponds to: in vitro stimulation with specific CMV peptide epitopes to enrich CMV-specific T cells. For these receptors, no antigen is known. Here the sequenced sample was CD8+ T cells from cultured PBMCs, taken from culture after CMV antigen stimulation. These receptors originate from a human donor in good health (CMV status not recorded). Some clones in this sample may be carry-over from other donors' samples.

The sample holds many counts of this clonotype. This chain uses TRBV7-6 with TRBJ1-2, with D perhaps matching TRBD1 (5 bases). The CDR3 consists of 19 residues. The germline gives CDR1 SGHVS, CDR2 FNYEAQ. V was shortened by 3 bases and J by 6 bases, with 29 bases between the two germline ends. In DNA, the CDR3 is TGTGCCAGCAGCTTGGAAAGGGGTGAAGGGGCTGACCGCGGGGATGGCTACACCTTC. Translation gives CASSLERGEGADRGDGYTF.

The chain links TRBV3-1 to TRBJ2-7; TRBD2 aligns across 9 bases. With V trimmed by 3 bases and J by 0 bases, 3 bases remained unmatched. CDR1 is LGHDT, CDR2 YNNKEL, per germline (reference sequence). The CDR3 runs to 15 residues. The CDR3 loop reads CASSHMTSGSYEQYF. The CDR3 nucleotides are TGTGCCAGCAGCCATATGACTAGCGGCTCCTACGAGCAGTACTTC.

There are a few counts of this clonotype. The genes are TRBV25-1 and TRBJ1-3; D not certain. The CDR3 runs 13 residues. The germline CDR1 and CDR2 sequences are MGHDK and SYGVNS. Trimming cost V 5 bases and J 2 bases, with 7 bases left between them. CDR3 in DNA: TGTGCCAGCAGTACCCGTACTGGAAACACCATATATTTT. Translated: CASSTRTGNTIYF.